These 14 T cell receptor beta chains were sequenced from one sample in a study of T cell repertoires in cytomegalovirus infection (dated by TCRdb to the late 2010s). The instrument was an Illumina HiSeq 1500. Starting from the raw public reads, TCRdb applied fastp trimming at Q25, assembled clones with MiXCR and retained in-frame beta chains. Records with the same CDR3 protein are collapsed into one entry carrying the most frequent genes and DNA. In this sample the table shows 740,000 or so distinct CDR3 sequences, 35% to 40% of which occur a single time. The leading ten clones occupy around 3% of the sample. Input material: PBMCs. The receptors stem from a human donor in good health (CMV status not recorded). Some clones in this sample may be carry-over from other donors' samples.

The chain carries TRBV7-9 and TRBJ1-4, with unresolved D. The CDR3 has 15 amino acids. The germline V gene encodes CDR1 SEHNR and CDR2 FQNEAQ (reference sequence). Trimming pared 5 bases from V and 2 bases from J, leaving 12 bases between. CDR3 in amino acids: CASSTSGSTNEKLFF. The CDR3 DNA sequence: TGTGCCAGCAGCACCTCAGGTTCCACTAATGAAAAACTGTTTTTT.

This clonotype was counted a few times. This chain connects TRBV5-6 to TRBJ1-2; D is possibly TRBD1 (6 bases). V lost 3 bases and J lost 2, with 11 bases in between. The CDR3 runs 14 residues. Germline V gene data show CDR1 as SGHDT and CDR2 as YYEEEE. The CDR3 nucleotides are TGTGCCAGCAGCTCAACAGGGTGGAACTATGGCTACACCTTC. Protein sequence: CASSSTGWNYGYTF. The whole variable domain, filled in from reference TRBV5-6 and TRBJ1-2, reads DAGVTQSPTHLIKTRGQQVTLRCSPKSGHDTVSWYQQALGQGPQFIFQYYEEEERQRGNFPDRFSGHQFPNYSSELNVNALLLGDSALYLCASSSTGWNYGYTFGSGTRLTVV.

This clonotype was recorded a few times. The CDR3: CASSLTDDNSPLHF. CDR3 bases: TGCGCCAGCAGCTTGACGGATGATAATTCACCCCTCCACTTT. The chain links TRBV5-1 to TRBJ1-6; unclear D gene. CDR3 length: 14 amino acids. Trimming pared 1 base from V and 5 bases from J, leaving 7 bases between. Per the germline V gene, CDR1 is SGHRS and CDR2 is YFSETQ. Full variable domain (missing parts from reference TRBV5-1 and TRBJ1-6): KAGVTQTPRYLIKTRGQQVTLSCSPISGHRSVSWYQQTPGQGLQFLFEYFSETQRNKGNFPGRFSGRQFSNSRSEMNVSTLELGDSALYLCASSLTDDNSPLHFGNGTRLTVT.

The V and J genes are TRBV7-9 and TRBJ1-1, with TRBD1 identical over 8 bases. Germline CDR1 and CDR2: SEHNR and FQNEAQ (reference sequence). With V trimmed by 4 bases and J by 5 bases, 6 bases remained unmatched. This CDR3 has 14 residues. This chain's CDR3 is CASSSLRGRTEAFF. The CDR3 DNA reads TGTGCCAGCAGCTCGCTCAGGGGGCGGACTGAAGCTTTCTTT.

To note about this clonotype: The junction differs from germline at one of its ends, possibly a read error. The chain carries TRBV12-3 or TRBV12-4 and TRBJ1-1, with D maybe TRBD1 (5 bases). The CDR3 runs to 14 residues. CDR3 loop: CARRNRVPDTEDFF. CDR3 DNA sequence: TGTGCCCGCAGAAACCGGGTTCCGGACACTGAAGATTTCTTT.

V usage is TRBV19 and J usage is TRBJ1-2, with TRBD1 matching 8 bases. The CDR3 is 17 residues long. Per germline, CDR1 LNHDA and CDR2 SQIVND (reference sequence). After removal of 4 bases from V and 8 bases from J, the junction contained 18 bases not matched to a gene. DNA for the CDR3: TGTGCCAGTAGTACCCTGGACAGGGAACGGCTTATTGGGGGCTACACCTTC. This gives the protein CASSTLDRERLIGGYTF.

This clonotype has only a few counts. The CDR3 DNA reads as TGCGCCAGCAGCCAAGGTTCAGCCCGGCGGGGAGGCTCCTACAATGAGCAGTTCTTC. Amino acid sequence: CASSQGSARRGGSYNEQFF. V and J are TRBV4-1 and TRBJ2-1; D may be TRBD2 (6 bases). Germline lookup yields CDR1 MGHRA and CDR2 YSYEKL. The CDR3 covers 19 residues. Trimming stripped 1 base from V and 0 bases from J, with 19 bases between.

The genes are TRBV19 and TRBJ1-1; TRBD1 aligns across 11 bases. CDR3 size: 16 residues. V gave up 7 bases and J gave up 4 bases; unmatched junction bases: 11. Germline values: CDR1 LNHDA, CDR2 SQIVND (reference sequence). CDR3 bases: TGTGCCAGTATCGTGCCCCCCGGGACAGGGGGCACTGAAGCTTTCTTT. It translates to CASIVPPGTGGTEAFF.

This clonotype was found a few times. This chain uses TRBV7-2 with TRBJ1-2; TRBD1 might be the D (6 bases). Germline V gives CDR1 SGHTA, CDR2 FQGNSA. The CDR3 runs to 14 residues. Deletions cut 4 bases from V and 8 bases from J, with 17 bases between. In DNA form, the CDR3 reads TGTGCCAGCAGCTCAAGCTGGGAGGGGGAGGGCTACACCTTC. Translating gives CASSSSWEGEGYTF.

To note about this clonotype: Its ends do not fully match the called genes, so a read error is possible. The CDR3 DNA sequence: TGTGCCAGTATTATAGGCATATCTGGGGCCAACGTCCTGACTTTC. Protein: CASIIGISGANVLTF. The chain carries TRBV19 and TRBJ2-6, with D unresolved. Germline V gives CDR1 LNHDA, CDR2 SQIVND (reference sequence). CDR3 length: 15 amino acids.

The table lists this clonotype with a few counts. The rearrangement links TRBV5-1 to TRBJ1-3; 7 bases map to TRBD1. The V segment lost 4 bases and the J segment 2 bases; nucleotides outside the gene matches: 18. The CDR3 contains 19 residues. Germline V CDR1 and CDR2: SGHRS, YFSETQ. Here the CDR3 reads CASSATPTGPLTPGNTIYF. The CDR3 DNA is TGCGCCAGCAGCGCCACGCCGACAGGGCCACTTACTCCTGGAAACACCATATATTTT. Drawing the rest from reference TRBV5-1 and TRBJ1-3, the complete variable domain is KAGVTQTPRYLIKTRGQQVTLSCSPISGHRSVSWYQQTPGQGLQFLFEYFSETQRNKGNFPGRFSGRQFSNSRSEMNVSTLELGDSALYLCASSATPTGPLTPGNTIYFGEGSWLTVV.

V gene TRBV28 combines with J gene TRBJ1-2, with D unresolved. The V gene lost 7 bases and the J gene lost 5 bases, with 14 bases spanning the gap. CDR1 and CDR2 (germline): MDHEN, SYDVKM. The CDR3 extends over 13 amino acids. The CDR3 coding sequence is TGTGCCAGCACCCTGGCTGGGGAGTATGGCTACACCTTC. Translation: CASTLAGEYGYTF.

To note about this clonotype: A much larger clone lies one base from this, so it may be a read error. The chain combines TRBV28 with TRBJ1-1; possible D gene TRBD1, 6 bases. From germline, CDR1 is MDHEN and CDR2 SYDVKM. Trimming cost V 6 bases and J 8 bases, with 13 bases left between them. This CDR3 spans 12 amino acids. This chain's CDR3 is CASSFGQLEAFF. The CDR3 DNA is TGTGCCAGCAGCTTCGGACAGTTAGAAGCTTTCTTT.

The chain employs TRBV6-2 or TRBV6-3 and TRBJ2-3; 7 bases line up with TRBD2. The CDR3 runs 15 residues. Germline V gives CDR1 MNHEY, CDR2 SVGEGT. The CDR3 DNA reads as TGTCGATCCAGCTCGGTGGGAGGGCCGGCAGATACGCAGTATTTT. Translating gives CRSSSVGGPADTQYF.